The 31 T cell receptor beta chains below come from one sample, sequenced in a study of CD8 T cells in Susac syndrome. Reverse transcription used about 0.45 to 1 ug RNA and random hexamers. In TCRdb, the immunoSEQ multiplex PCR reads were re-called with MiXCR into one record per CDR3 protein. The data show 120,000 to 150,000 distinct CDR3 sequences, about 94% seen once. The sequencing input was CD8+ T cells from PBMCs. The receptors shown here come from a human donor in good health.

The chain is built from TRBV27 and TRBJ2-7, with D hard to call. Trimming cost V 4 bases and J 3 bases, with 10 bases left between them. Germline-derived CDR1 and CDR2 are MNHEY and SMNVEV (reference sequence). This CDR3 has 13 amino acids. The CDR3 DNA sequence: TGTGCCAGCAGTTGGAGCAGTCTCTACGAGCAGTACTTC. It yields the protein CASSWSSLYEQYF.

This clonotype was observed a single time. This chain uses TRBV29-1 with TRBJ2-7; TRBD2 agrees at 8 bases. Germline V gene sequence: CDR1 SQVTM, CDR2 ANQGSEA. Losses at the gene ends were 4 bases for V and 0 bases for J; bases not matched to a gene: 11. The CDR3 is 16 residues long. CDR3 in amino acids: CSVVWGETSASYEQYF. The CDR3 DNA is TGCAGCGTTGTTTGGGGCGAGACTAGCGCCTCCTACGAGCAGTACTTC.

The rearrangement joins TRBV19 to TRBJ2-1; a weak D match, TRBD1 (5 bases). The CDR3 loop spans 13 amino acids. With 8 bases removed from V and 2 bases from J, the gap between germline ends came to 10 bases. CDR1 is LNHDA, CDR2 SQIVND, per germline (reference sequence). CDR3 in amino acids: CASHTGTYNEQFF. Here the CDR3 DNA reads TGTGCCAGTCACACAGGAACCTACAATGAGCAGTTCTTC. Variable domain in full (rest from reference TRBV19 and TRBJ2-1): DGGITQSPKYLFRKEGQNVTLSCEQNLNHDAMYWYRQDPGQGLRLIYYSQIVNDFQKGDIAEGYSVSREKKESFPLTVTSAQKNPTAFYLCASHTGTYNEQFFGPGTRLTVL.

V and J are TRBV29-1 and TRBJ2-1; D may correspond to TRBD1 or TRBD2 (6 bases each). Trimming cost V 6 bases and J 9 bases, with 12 bases left between them. There are 11 residues in the CDR3. Germline V gives CDR1 SQVTM, CDR2 ANQGSEA. The CDR3, as DNA: TGCAGCGTCCCCGAGGGGGGTGAGCAGTTCTTC. Translated, it gives CSVPEGGEQFF.

The CDR3 DNA is TGTGCCAGTAGTATTTCCGCGGGGTACACTGAAGCTTTCTTT. Its translation: CASSISAGYTEAFF. The V call is TRBV19, the J call TRBJ1-1; D is uncertain. Germline V gives CDR1 LNHDA, CDR2 SQIVND (reference sequence). The CDR3 covers 14 residues. V shed 3 bases and J shed 3 bases, with 11 bases lying between them.

The chain combines TRBV6-5 with TRBJ2-3; D may be TRBD2 (5 bases). The CDR3 length is 15 residues. With 8 bases removed from V and 0 bases from J, the gap between germline ends came to 15 bases. Germline CDR1 is MNHEY and CDR2 is SVGAGI. The CDR3 reads CASALGSSSTDTQYF. The CDR3 DNA follows: TGTGCCAGCGCGCTAGGGAGTTCTAGCACAGATACGCAGTATTTT.

V and J are TRBV9 and TRBJ1-2; D uncertain. Looked up from germline, CDR1 is SGDLS and CDR2 is YYNGEE. The CDR3 is made up of 12 amino acids. V was clipped by 0 bases and J by 5 bases, with 5 bases between them. CDR3 nucleotide sequence: TGTGCCAGCAGCGTAGCGTCTTATGGCTACACCTTC. Translated: CASSVASYGYTF.

This chain connects TRBV28 to TRBJ2-2, with D possibly being TRBD2 (6 bases). The ends were cut back, 6 bases at V and 7 bases at J, with 12 bases in the middle. CDR3 length: 13 amino acids. CDR1 is MDHEN, CDR2 SYDVKM, per germline. This CDR3 reads CASSGSGNGELFF. The CDR3 DNA sequence: TGTGCCAGCAGCGGGAGTGGGAACGGGGAGCTGTTTTTT.

The chain employs TRBV6-2 or TRBV6-3 and TRBJ2-7, with 13 bases lining up with TRBD2. Per germline, CDR1 MNHEY and CDR2 SVGEGT. V was clipped by 5 bases and J by 4 bases; unmatched bases: 2. The CDR3 loop spans 14 amino acids. The CDR3 protein is CASSGLAGVYEQYF. In DNA form, the CDR3 reads TGTGCCAGCAGTGGACTAGCGGGAGTGTACGAGCAGTACTTC.

V is TRBV29-1 and J is TRBJ1-1; a weak D match, TRBD1 (6 bases). The ends were cut back, 0 bases at V and 7 bases at J, with 9 bases in the middle. CDR1 and CDR2 from the germline V gene are SQVTM and ANQGSEA. CDR3 size: 12 residues. The CDR3 DNA sequence: TGCAGCGTTGAAGATCTGACAGGTGAAGCTTTCTTT. It encodes CSVEDLTGEAFF.

The V call is TRBV27, the J call TRBJ2-6, with 7 bases identical to TRBD2. The CDR3 contains 15 residues. Germline trimming cut 2 bases from V and 2 bases from J; bases unmatched to any gene: 0. Germline loops: CDR1 MNHEY, CDR2 SMNVEV (reference sequence). The CDR3, as DNA: TGTGCCAGCAGTTTACGGGGGGCTGGGGCCAACGTCCTGACTTTC. Translated: CASSLRGAGANVLTF.

The chain carries TRBV6-5 and TRBJ2-7; D may be TRBD1 (6 bases). Trimming cost V 2 bases and J 6 bases, with 11 bases left between them. This CDR3 has 13 residues. Germline lookup yields CDR1 MNHEY and CDR2 SVGAGI. CDR3 coding DNA: TGTGCCAGCAGTTACGGGGGCACGGGCGAGCAGTACTTC. As protein: CASSYGGTGEQYF.

V is TRBV7-9 and J is TRBJ1-5; a weak D match, TRBD1 (6 bases). The V gene lost 1 base and the J gene lost 5 bases, with 6 bases spanning the gap. This CDR3 has 13 residues. The germline V gene has CDR1 SEHNR and CDR2 FQNEAQ (reference sequence). DNA for the CDR3: TGTGCCAGCAGCTTAGAGGGGGATCAGCCCCAGCATTTT. The encoded protein is CASSLEGDQPQHF.

CDR3 in DNA: TGTGCCAGCAGTGATGGGTTTTTACGAGAGACCCAGTACTTC. Its translation is CASSDGFLRETQYF. The V and J genes are TRBV2 and TRBJ2-5; no firm D call. The CDR3 covers 14 residues. The V end was cut by 3 bases, the J end by 4 bases, with 12 bases between. Germline-derived CDR1 and CDR2 are SNHLY and FYNNEI.

The V and J genes are TRBV27 and TRBJ1-1, with 8 bases matching TRBD1. The V gene's germline CDR1 is MNHEY and CDR2 SMNVEV (reference sequence). The CDR3 sequence is 14 residues long. V shed 7 bases and J 5 bases; nucleotides not matched to a gene: 9. CDR3 in DNA: TGTGCCAGCACCAAGACAGGGGTTAGTACTGAAGCTTTCTTT. It translates to CASTKTGVSTEAFF.

The J gene is TRBJ2-1, the V gene TRBV20-1; 8 positions agree with TRBD2. With 5 bases clipped from V and 1 base from J, the junction kept 4 bases outside the gene matches. Germline V gives CDR1 DFQATT, CDR2 SNEGSKA (reference sequence). CDR3 length: 14 amino acids. The CDR3 here is CSASPGGSYNEQFF. The CDR3, as DNA: TGCAGTGCTTCCCCGGGAGGGTCCTACAATGAGCAGTTCTTC.

The chain has TRBV7-8 and TRBJ2-3; the match to TRBD2 covers 9 bases. V was clipped by 3 bases and J by 5 bases; unmatched bases: 3. The V gene's germline CDR1 is SGHVS and CDR2 FQNEAQ. This CDR3 is built from 14 residues. The CDR3: CASSFSGSGDTQYF. The CDR3 nucleotides read TGTGCCAGCAGCTTTAGCGGGAGTGGAGATACGCAGTATTTT. Full variable domain (outside the CDR3, taken from reference TRBV7-8 and TRBJ2-3): GAGVSQSPRYKVAKRGQDVALRCDPISGHVSLFWYQQALGQGPEFLTYFQNEAQLDKSGLPSDRFFAERPEGSVSTLKIQRTQQEDSAVYLCASSFSGSGDTQYFGPGTRLTVL.

J is TRBJ2-3 and V is TRBV15, with 10 bases matching TRBD2. Germline CDR1 reads LNHNV; CDR2 reads YYDKDF (reference sequence). The CDR3 is 15 residues long. J was trimmed by 6 bases and V by 3 bases; bases with no gene match: 6. The CDR3 nucleotides are TGTGCCACCAGCAGTAGAGCGGGAGGGCCTGATACGCAGTATTTT. Amino acids: CATSSRAGGPDTQYF.

The chain combines TRBV9 with TRBJ2-3, with a possible D match to TRBD2 (6 bases). This CDR3 contains 15 residues. CDR1 and CDR2 from the germline V gene are SGDLS and YYNGEE. The V end lost 3 bases, the J end lost 6 bases, and 17 bases lay between the germline ends. CDR3 sequence: CASSAFGARGDTQYF. Written as DNA, the CDR3 is TGTGCCAGCAGCGCGTTCGGGGCGCGGGGTGATACGCAGTATTTT.

V is TRBV14 and J is TRBJ2-3; no reliable D call. Per germline, CDR1 SGHDN and CDR2 FVKESK. V shed 2 bases and J shed 3 bases, with 12 bases lying between them. The CDR3 covers 15 residues. CDR3 region: CASSQTLTPTDTQYF. The CDR3 DNA sequence: TGTGCCAGCAGCCAAACCCTCACCCCTACAGATACGCAGTATTTT.

This chain uses TRBV30 with TRBJ1-1, with 7 nucleotides matching TRBD1. V lost 5 bases, J lost 1 base, and 4 bases stayed unmatched. The CDR3 consists of 13 residues. Germline CDR1 GTSNPN, CDR2 SVGIG (reference sequence). CDR3 residues: CAWEGQPNTEAFF. The DNA for the CDR3 is TGTGCCTGGGAGGGACAGCCGAACACTGAAGCTTTCTTT.

V gene TRBV27 combines with J gene TRBJ2-7; D is undetermined. CDR1 and CDR2 from the germline V gene are MNHEY and SMNVEV (reference sequence). The CDR3 runs to 13 residues. Trimming pared 8 bases from V and 5 bases from J, leaving 16 bases between. This CDR3 reads CASPSPESHEQYF. In nucleotides, the CDR3 is TGTGCCAGCCCTTCCCCGGAGAGCCACGAGCAGTACTTC.

V usage is TRBV4-2 and J usage is TRBJ2-2; D call uncertain. This CDR3 contains 17 residues. The V end lost 3 bases, the J end lost 3 bases, and 17 bases lay between the germline ends. Germline CDR1 reads LGHNA; CDR2 reads YNFKEQ. CDR3 bases: TGTGCCAGCAGCCACGTCGGGTTTGGCGTAGACACCGGGGAGCTGTTTTTT. Its protein is CASSHVGFGVDTGELFF.

The chain employs TRBV11-2 and TRBJ2-2; tentatively, D is TRBD1 (6 bases). CDR1 and CDR2 from the germline V gene are SGHAT and FQNNGV. The germline V and J ends were trimmed by 9 bases and 7 bases, with 9 bases remaining between them. There are 11 residues in the CDR3. The CDR3, as DNA: TGTGCCAGTGGGGGCAGCGGGGAGCTGTTTTTT. Translating gives CASGGSGELFF.

The CDR3 loop is CATGPYNEQFF. As DNA, the CDR3 is TGTGCCACGGGACCCTACAATGAGCAGTTCTTC. V usage is TRBV15 and J usage is TRBJ2-1; D assignment may be TRBD1 or TRBD2 (5 bases each). Trimming cost V 9 bases and J 2 bases, with 5 bases left between them. Germline V lookup: CDR1 LNHNV, CDR2 YYDKDF (reference sequence). CDR3 length equals 11 residues.

The J gene is TRBJ2-3, the V gene TRBV7-8, with D hard to call. Germline values: CDR1 SGHVS, CDR2 FQNEAQ. The CDR3 has 10 amino acids. Trimming took off 10 bases at V and 6 bases at J, with 8 bases between the two ends. The CDR3 bases are TGTGCCATCCGAATTGATACGCAGTATTTT. It yields the protein CAIRIDTQYF.

This chain joins TRBV7-3 and TRBJ2-1; D ambiguous. Germline V gene data show CDR1 as SGHTA and CDR2 as FQGTGA. The CDR3 sequence is 13 residues long. Deletions cut 5 bases from V and 5 bases from J, with 10 bases between. CDR3 loop: CASSNNMDNEQFF. The CDR3 DNA follows: TGTGCCAGCAGCAACAATATGGACAATGAGCAGTTCTTC.

This sequence joins TRBV20-1 and TRBJ2-7, with no clear D. This CDR3 has 13 residues. Per germline, CDR1 DFQATT and CDR2 SNEGSKA (reference sequence). Trimming cost V 1 base and J 4 bases, with 11 bases left between them. In DNA, the CDR3 is TGCAGTGCTAGAGGGTGGGCCGGGTACGAGCAGTACTTC. This gives the protein CSARGWAGYEQYF.

J is TRBJ2-1 and V is TRBV27, with D unresolved. CDR1 and CDR2 from the germline V gene are MNHEY and SMNVEV (reference sequence). The CDR3 covers 15 residues. The V and J ends lost 5 bases and 1 base respectively, with 12 bases between them. CDR3: CASSPLEESYNEQFF. The CDR3 nucleotides read TGTGCCAGCAGTCCCCTCGAGGAATCCTACAATGAGCAGTTCTTC.

This clonotype appeared once. V and J are TRBV28 and TRBJ2-7, with D hard to call. Germline CDR1 is MDHEN and CDR2 is SYDVKM. The V gene lost 10 bases and the J gene lost 7 bases, with 35 bases spanning the gap. The CDR3 runs 18 residues. The CDR3 here is CANTSTTSPYPTFGEQYF. The CDR3 nucleotides are TGTGCCAATACCTCAACGACTTCTCCCTACCCCACCTTTGGTGAGCAGTACTTC.

The chain combines TRBV27 with TRBJ2-3; D remains unclear. The CDR3 is made up of 13 amino acids. The V end was cut by 6 bases, the J end by 6 bases, with 13 bases between. Germline V gives CDR1 MNHEY, CDR2 SMNVEV (reference sequence). The CDR3 DNA sequence: TGTGCCAGCAGCCTAGGAGCCCGGGATACGCAGTATTTT. Residues: CASSLGARDTQYF.